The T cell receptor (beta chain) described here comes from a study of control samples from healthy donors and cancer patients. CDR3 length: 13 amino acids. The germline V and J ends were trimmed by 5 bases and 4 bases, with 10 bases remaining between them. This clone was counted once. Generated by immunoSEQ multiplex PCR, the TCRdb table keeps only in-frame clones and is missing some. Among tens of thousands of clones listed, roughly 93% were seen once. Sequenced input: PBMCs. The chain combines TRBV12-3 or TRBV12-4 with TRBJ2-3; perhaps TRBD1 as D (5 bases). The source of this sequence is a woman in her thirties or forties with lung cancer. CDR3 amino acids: CASSRTTADTQYF. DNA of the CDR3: TGTGCCAGCAGTCGCACGACAGCAGATACGCAGTATTTT.